In this sample, the clone carrying this T cell receptor beta chain turned up many times. Its antigen is still unknown. Amplified TCR beta CDR3 regions derived from RNA transcripts. The HTBI primer set served for first-round RT-PCR of the TCR CDR3. Via MiXCR, TCRdb re-called the multiplex PCR reads, giving one row per CDR3 protein. Seen here are 660,000 or so distinct CDR3 sequences, less than 25% observed once, and the top ten hold 30% to 40%. These data belong to a study of T cells in Graves' hyperthyroidism and ophthalmopathy. Study-level results: Through a model of 13 V-J features, ophthalmopathy was separated from stable hyperthyroidism.

Active moderate-to-severe ophthalmopathy, Clinical Activity Score at least 3, NOSPECS at least 4, under 3 months' duration. The germline V gene has CDR1 SGHVS and CDR2 FQNEAQ. With 5 bases clipped from V and 3 bases from J, the junction kept 10 bases outside the gene matches. CDR3 length: 15 residues. The sequence was collected from a man aged 25-45 years with Graves' ophthalmopathy. Sequences were obtained from blood. The rearrangement uses TRBV7-8 and TRBJ2-7; 7 nucleotides match TRBD2. CDR3 amino acids: CASSQSPGGNYEQYF. The CDR3 bases are TGTGCCAGCAGCCAAAGCCCGGGAGGTAACTACGAGCAGTACTTC.